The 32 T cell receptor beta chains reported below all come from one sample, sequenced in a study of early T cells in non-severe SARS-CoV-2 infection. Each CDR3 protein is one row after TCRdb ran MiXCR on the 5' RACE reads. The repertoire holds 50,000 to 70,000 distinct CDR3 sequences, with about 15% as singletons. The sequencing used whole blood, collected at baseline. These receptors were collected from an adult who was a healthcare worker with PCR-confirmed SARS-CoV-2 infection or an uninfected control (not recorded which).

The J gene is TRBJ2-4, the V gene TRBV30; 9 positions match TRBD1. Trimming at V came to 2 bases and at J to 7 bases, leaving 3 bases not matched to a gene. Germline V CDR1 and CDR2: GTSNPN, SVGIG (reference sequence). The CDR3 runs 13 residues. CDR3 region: CAWSSGTGNIQYF. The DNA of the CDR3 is TGTGCCTGGAGTTCCGGGACAGGGAACATTCAGTACTTC. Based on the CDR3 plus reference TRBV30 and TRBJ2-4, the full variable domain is SQTIHQWPATLVQPVGSPLSLECTVEGTSNPNLYWYRQAAGRGLQLLFYSVGIGQISSEVPQNLSASRPQDRQFILSSKKLLLSDSGFYLCAWSSGTGNIQYFGAGTRLSVL.

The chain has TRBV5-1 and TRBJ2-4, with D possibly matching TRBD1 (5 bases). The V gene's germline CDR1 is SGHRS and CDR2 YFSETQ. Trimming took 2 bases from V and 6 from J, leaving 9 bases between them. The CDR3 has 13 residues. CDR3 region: CASSLDDRNIQYF. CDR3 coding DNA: TGCGCCAGCAGCTTAGATGACAGAAACATTCAGTACTTC.

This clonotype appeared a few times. In DNA, the CDR3 is TGTGCCAGCAGCCATGATAGGACAGGGCCGGATACGCAGTATTTT. Its protein product is CASSHDRTGPDTQYF. The V and J genes are TRBV4-2 and TRBJ2-3; 8 nucleotides agree with TRBD1. Germline V gene data show CDR1 as LGHNA and CDR2 as YNFKEQ. The CDR3 totals 15 residues. The junction had 8 bases not matched to a gene; V was cut back by 3 bases and J by 6 bases.

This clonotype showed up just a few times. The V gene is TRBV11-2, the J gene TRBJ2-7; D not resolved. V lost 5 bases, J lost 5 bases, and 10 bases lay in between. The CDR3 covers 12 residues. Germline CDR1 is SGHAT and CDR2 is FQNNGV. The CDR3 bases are TGTGCCAGCAGCATGAACAGCCACGAGCAGTACTTC. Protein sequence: CASSMNSHEQYF.

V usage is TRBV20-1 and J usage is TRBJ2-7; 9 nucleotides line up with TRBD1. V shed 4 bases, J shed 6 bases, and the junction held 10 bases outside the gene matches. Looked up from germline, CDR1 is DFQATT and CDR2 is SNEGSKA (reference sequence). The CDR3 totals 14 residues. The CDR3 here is CSAKLGQGEVEQYF. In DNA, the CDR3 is TGCAGTGCTAAACTGGGACAGGGAGAAGTCGAGCAGTACTTC.

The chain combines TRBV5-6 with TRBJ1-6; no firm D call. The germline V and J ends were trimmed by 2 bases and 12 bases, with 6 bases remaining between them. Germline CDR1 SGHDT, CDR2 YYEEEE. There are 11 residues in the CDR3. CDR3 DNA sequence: TGTGCCAGCAGCTTATGGGGACCCCTCCACTTT. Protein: CASSLWGPLHF.

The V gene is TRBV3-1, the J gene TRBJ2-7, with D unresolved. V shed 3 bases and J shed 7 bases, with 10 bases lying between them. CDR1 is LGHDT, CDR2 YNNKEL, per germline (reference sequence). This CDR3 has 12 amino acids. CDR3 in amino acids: CASSHPLGEQYF. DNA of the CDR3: TGTGCCAGCAGCCACCCATTGGGGGAGCAGTACTTC.

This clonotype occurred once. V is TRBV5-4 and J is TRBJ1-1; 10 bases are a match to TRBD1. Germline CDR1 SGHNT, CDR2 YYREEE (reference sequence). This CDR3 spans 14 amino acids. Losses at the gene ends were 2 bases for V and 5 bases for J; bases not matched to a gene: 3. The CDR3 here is CASSFDRGLTEAFF. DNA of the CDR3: TGTGCCAGCAGCTTCGACAGGGGGCTGACTGAAGCTTTCTTT.

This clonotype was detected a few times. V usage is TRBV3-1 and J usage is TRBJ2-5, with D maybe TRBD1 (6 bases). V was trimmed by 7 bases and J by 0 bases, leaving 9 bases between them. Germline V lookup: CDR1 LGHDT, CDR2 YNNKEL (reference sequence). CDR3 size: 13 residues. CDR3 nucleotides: TGTGCCAGCACCCGGACAGACCAAGAGACCCAGTACTTC. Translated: CASTRTDQETQYF.

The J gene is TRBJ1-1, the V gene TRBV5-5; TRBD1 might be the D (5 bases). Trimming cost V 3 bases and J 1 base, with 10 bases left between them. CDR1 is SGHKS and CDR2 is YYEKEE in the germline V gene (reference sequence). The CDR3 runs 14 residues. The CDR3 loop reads CASSSGTQNTEAFF. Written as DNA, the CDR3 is TGTGCCAGCAGCTCCGGGACGCAGAACACTGAAGCTTTCTTT.

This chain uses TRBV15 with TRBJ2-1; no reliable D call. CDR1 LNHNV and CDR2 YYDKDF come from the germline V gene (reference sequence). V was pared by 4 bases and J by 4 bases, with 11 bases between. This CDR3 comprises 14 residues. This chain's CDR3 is CATSTVENYNEQFF. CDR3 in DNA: TGTGCCACCAGCACCGTAGAGAATTACAATGAGCAGTTCTTC.

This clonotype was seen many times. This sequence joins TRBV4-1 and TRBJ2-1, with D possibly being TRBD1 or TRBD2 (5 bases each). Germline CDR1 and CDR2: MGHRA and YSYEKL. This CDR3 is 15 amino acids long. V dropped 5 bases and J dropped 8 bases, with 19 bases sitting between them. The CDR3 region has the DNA TGCGCCAGCAGCACACCCGGGACCGACGACGATGAGCAGTTCTTC. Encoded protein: CASSTPGTDDDEQFF.

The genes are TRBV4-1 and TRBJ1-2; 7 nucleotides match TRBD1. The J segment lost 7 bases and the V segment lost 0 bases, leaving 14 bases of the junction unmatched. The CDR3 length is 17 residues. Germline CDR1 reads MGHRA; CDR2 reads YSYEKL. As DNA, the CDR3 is TGCGCCAGCAGCCAAGATAGGAGGGGGCGTTCCTTCCGTGGCTACACCTTC. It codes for CASSQDRRGRSFRGYTF.

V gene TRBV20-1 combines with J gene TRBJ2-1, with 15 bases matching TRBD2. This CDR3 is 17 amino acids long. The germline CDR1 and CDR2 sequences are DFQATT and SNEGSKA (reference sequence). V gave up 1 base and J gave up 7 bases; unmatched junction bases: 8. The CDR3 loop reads CSARGGLAGGGTNEQFF. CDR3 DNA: TGCAGTGCTAGAGGGGGACTAGCGGGAGGAGGCACTAATGAGCAGTTCTTC.

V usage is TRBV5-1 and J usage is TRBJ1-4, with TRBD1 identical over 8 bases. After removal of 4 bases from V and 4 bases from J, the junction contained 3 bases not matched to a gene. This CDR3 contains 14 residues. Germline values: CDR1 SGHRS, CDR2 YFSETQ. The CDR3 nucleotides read TGCGCCAGCAGCCAGGGGGCGCGTAATGAAAAACTGTTTTTT. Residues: CASSQGARNEKLFF.

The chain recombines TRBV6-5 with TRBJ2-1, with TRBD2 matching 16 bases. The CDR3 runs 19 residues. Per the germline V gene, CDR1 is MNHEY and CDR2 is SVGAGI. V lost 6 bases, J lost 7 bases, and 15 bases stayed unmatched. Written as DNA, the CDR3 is TGTGCCAGCAGCTGGGGCAACTCCGGGACTAGCGGGAGGGCAAATGAGCAGTTCTTC. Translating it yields CASSWGNSGTSGRANEQFF.

CDR3 DNA: TGTGCCAGCAGGAAGCAGGGTTACAATGAGCAGTTCTTC. Encoded protein: CASRKQGYNEQFF. This rearrangement joins TRBV28 to TRBJ2-1, with D maybe TRBD1 (5 bases). Trimming cost V 6 bases and J 4 bases, with 10 bases left between them. The CDR3 consists of 13 residues. CDR1 MDHEN and CDR2 SYDVKM come from the germline V gene.

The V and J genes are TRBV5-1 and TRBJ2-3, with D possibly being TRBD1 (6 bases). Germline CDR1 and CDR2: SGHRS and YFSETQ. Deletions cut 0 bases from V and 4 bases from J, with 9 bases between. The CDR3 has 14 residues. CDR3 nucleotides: TGCGCCAGCAGCTTGGTCCCAGGGGCAGATACGCAGTATTTT. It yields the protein CASSLVPGADTQYF.

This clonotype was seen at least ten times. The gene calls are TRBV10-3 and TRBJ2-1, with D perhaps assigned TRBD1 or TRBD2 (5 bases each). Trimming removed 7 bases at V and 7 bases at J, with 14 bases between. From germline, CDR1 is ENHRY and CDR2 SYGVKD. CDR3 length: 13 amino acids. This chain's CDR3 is CAINPDGANEQFF. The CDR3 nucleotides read TGTGCCATCAACCCGGACGGGGCAAATGAGCAGTTCTTC.

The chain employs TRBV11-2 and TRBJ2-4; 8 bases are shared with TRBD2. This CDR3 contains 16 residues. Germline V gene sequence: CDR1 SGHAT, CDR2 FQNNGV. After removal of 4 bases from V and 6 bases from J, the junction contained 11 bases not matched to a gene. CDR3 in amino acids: CASSSLGAGEGNIQYF. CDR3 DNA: TGTGCCAGCAGCTCCTTAGGAGCGGGAGAGGGAAACATTCAGTACTTC. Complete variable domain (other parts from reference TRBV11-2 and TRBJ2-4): EAGVAQSPRYKIIEKRQSVAFWCNPISGHATLYWYQQILGQGPKLLIQFQNNGVVDDSQLPKDRFSAERLKGVDSTLKIQPAKLEDSAVYLCASSSLGAGEGNIQYFGAGTRLSVL.

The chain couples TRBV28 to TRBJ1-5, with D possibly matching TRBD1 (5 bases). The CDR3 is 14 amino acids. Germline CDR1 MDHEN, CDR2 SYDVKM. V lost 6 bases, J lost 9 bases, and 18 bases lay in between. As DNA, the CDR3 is TGTGCCAGCAGCCCCGGGACGGACCTTGGGCCCCAGCATTTT. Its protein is CASSPGTDLGPQHF.

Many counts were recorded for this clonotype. The DNA for the CDR3 is TGTGCCATCAGTGAATTCGGCAGCTCCTACAATGAGCAGTTCTTC. Amino acids: CAISEFGSSYNEQFF. The rearrangement uses TRBV10-3 and TRBJ2-1, with unresolved D. The V gene's germline CDR1 is ENHRY and CDR2 SYGVKD. The CDR3 is made up of 15 amino acids. With 3 bases removed from V and 0 bases from J, the gap between germline ends came to 9 bases.

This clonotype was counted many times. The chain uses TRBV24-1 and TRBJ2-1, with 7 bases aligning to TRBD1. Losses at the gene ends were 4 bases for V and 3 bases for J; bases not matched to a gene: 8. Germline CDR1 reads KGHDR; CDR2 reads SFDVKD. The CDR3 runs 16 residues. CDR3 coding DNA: TGTGCCACCAGTGACTCCGGGACAGCTTTCTACAATGAGCAGTTCTTC. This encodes CATSDSGTAFYNEQFF.

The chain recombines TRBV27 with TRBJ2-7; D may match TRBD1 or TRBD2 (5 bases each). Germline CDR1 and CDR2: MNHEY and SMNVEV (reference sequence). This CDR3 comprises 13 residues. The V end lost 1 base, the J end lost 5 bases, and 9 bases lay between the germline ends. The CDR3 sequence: CASSLFGADEQYF. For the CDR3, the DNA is TGTGCCAGCAGTTTATTCGGGGCGGACGAGCAGTACTTC.

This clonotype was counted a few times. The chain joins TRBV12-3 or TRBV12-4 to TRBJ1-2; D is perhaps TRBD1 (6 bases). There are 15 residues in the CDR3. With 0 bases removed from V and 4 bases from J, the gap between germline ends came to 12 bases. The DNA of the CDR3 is TGTGCCAGCAGTTTAGCGGACAGCATCGGCTATGGCTACACCTTC. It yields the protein CASSLADSIGYGYTF.

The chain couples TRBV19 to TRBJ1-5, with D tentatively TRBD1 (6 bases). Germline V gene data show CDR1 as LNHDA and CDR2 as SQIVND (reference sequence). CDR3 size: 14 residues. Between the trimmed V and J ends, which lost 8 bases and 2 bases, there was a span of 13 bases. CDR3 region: CASDTQGGNQPQHF. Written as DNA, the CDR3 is TGTGCCAGTGATACACAGGGTGGCAATCAGCCCCAGCATTTT.

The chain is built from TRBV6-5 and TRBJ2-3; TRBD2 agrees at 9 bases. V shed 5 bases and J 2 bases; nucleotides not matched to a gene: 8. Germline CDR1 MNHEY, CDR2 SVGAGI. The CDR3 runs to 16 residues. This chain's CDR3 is CASSTIAGEATDTQYF. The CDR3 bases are TGTGCCAGCAGTACAATAGCGGGAGAAGCCACAGATACGCAGTATTTT.

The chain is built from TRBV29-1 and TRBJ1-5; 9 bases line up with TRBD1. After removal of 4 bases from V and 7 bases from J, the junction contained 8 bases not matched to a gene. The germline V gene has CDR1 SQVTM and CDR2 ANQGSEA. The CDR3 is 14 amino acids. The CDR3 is CSVAGDREGQPQHF. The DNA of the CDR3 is TGCAGCGTTGCGGGGGACAGGGAGGGACAGCCCCAGCATTTT. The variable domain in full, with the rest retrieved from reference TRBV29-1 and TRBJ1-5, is SAVISQKPSRDICQRGTSLTIQCQVDSQVTMMFWYRQQPGQSLTLIATANQGSEATYESGFVIDKFPISRPNLTFSTLTVSNMSPEDSSIYLCSVAGDREGQPQHFGDGTRLSIL.

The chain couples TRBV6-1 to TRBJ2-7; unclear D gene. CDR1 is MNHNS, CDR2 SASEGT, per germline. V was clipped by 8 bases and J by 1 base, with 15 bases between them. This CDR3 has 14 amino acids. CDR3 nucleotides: TGTGCCAGCGTTAGTTTAGGGCTGTCCTACGAGCAGTACTTC. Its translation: CASVSLGLSYEQYF.

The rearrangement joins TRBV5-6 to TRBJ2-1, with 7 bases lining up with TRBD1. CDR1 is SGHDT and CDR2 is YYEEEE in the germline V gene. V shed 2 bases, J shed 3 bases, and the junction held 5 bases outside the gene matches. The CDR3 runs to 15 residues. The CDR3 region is CASSFKAGGYNEQFF. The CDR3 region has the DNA TGTGCCAGCAGCTTCAAAGCAGGGGGCTACAATGAGCAGTTCTTC.

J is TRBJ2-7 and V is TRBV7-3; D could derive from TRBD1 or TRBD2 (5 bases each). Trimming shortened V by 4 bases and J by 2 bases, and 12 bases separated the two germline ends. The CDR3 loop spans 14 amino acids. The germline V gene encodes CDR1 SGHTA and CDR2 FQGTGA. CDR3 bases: TGTGCCAGCAGCTCCGCCGGGACCGCCTACGAGCAGTACTTC. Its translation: CASSSAGTAYEQYF.

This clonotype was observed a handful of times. The CDR3 sequence is CASSTSNTDTQYF. The CDR3 coding sequence is TGTGCCAGCAGTACGTCAAACACAGATACGCAGTATTTT. This chain links TRBV28 with TRBJ2-3; D is uncertain. The CDR3 has 13 residues. The V end was cut by 5 bases, the J end by 2 bases, with 8 bases between. Germline V CDR1 and CDR2: MDHEN, SYDVKM.